The T cell receptor beta chain under discussion was sequenced for a study of T cell responses to AZD1222 COVID-19 vaccine. Measured with immunoSEQ multiplex PCR; TCRdb has only the in-frame clones, and not every one. The table has approximately 84,000 clones, 75% to 90% seen once. Germline V gene sequence: CDR1 LGHDT, CDR2 YNNKEL (reference sequence). The CDR3 length is 18 residues. The V gene lost 3 bases and the J gene lost 6 bases, with 24 bases spanning the gap. The specimen was peripheral blood, collected on day 0 of AZD1222 vaccination. The J gene is TRBJ2-1, the V gene TRBV3-1 (or the pseudogene TRBV3-2), with a weak D call TRBD2 (6 bases). The TCR was taken from an adult in good health. The CDR3 DNA follows: TGTGCCAGCAGCCAGACCGGGGGAGGAGGCCCACGACGCAATGAGCAGTTCTTC. It is translated as CASSQTGGGGPRRNEQFF.